This TCR beta chain emerged from a study of blood T cell repertoires in COVID-19. Study at large: Acute and convalescent COVID-19 specimens originated in the United States, Italy and Spain. T cells, B-cell-depleted T cells, or PBMCs supplied cDNA or gDNA.

The germline V gene has CDR1 SNHLY and CDR2 FYNNEI. V dropped 4 bases and J dropped 3; count of bases not matched to a gene: 3. This CDR3 is built from 14 residues. In the authors' workflow: Estimated nucleated cell counts came from reference gene primer amplification. The assay was immunoSEQ multiplex PCR, and TCRdb's table has in-frame clones only and misses some. The V and J calls and clone size come from that table; D and trimming were worked out from the DNA. The table has over 350,000 clones, roughly 85% seen once; the top ten hold over 1.1%. The TCR was taken from a woman aged 30 to 39 with active or convalescent COVID-19. Material: peripheral blood. V gene TRBV2 combines with J gene TRBJ2-7, with 10 bases that match TRBD2. Here the CDR3 reads CASSVEREGYEQYF. The CDR3 DNA reads as TGTGCCAGCAGTGTGGAGCGGGAGGGCTACGAGCAGTACTTC. Full variable domain (missing parts from reference TRBV2 and TRBJ2-7): EPEVTQTPSHQVTQMGQEVILRCVPISNHLYFYWYRQILGQKVEFLVSFYNNEISEKSEIFDDQFSVERPDGSNFTLKIRSTKLEDSAMYFCASSVEREGYEQYFGPGTRLTVT.